This T cell receptor (beta chain) is drawn from a study of early T cells in non-severe SARS-CoV-2 infection. Across the whole study: The study sequenced bulk RNA from unsorted whole blood, with chains unpaired.

V gave up 0 bases and J gave up 8 bases; unmatched junction bases: 6. Germline CDR1 and CDR2: SGHTA and FQGNSA. The length of the CDR3 is 16 residues. Points from the study as a whole: The matching step, a VDJdb search, favored anti-spike CD8 responses and missed private and CD4 specificities.

As concerns this clonotype: Its antigen is undetermined.

Individual cDNA molecules received unique molecular identifiers. TCRdb processed the 5' RACE reads anew with MiXCR; each CDR3 protein has one entry. Among some 30,000 distinct CDR3 sequences listed, about 4.5% were seen once. What was sequenced was whole blood. The chain joins TRBV7-2 to TRBJ2-1; TRBD2 matches 11 bases. The receptor was isolated from an adult who was a healthcare worker with PCR-confirmed SARS-CoV-2 infection or an uninfected control (not recorded which). The CDR3 reads CASSLALAGGGDEQFF. The CDR3 nucleotides read TGTGCCAGCAGCTTAGCTCTAGCGGGAGGAGGCGATGAGCAGTTCTTC.